This is a list of T cell receptor beta chains from one sample in a study of graft-versus-host responses after intestinal transplantation. Repertoires were generated with immunoSEQ multiplex PCR, while TCRdb's copy carries only in-frame clones and drops some. The data hold approximately 97,000 clones, with about nine tenths observed a single time. Their cognate antigens are unknown. The sample here was unstimulated CD8+ T cells sorted from spleen or lymph node cells, taken before transplant. The receptors here all came from a human donor who was the organ donor for an intestinal transplant. CDR3s include the opening cysteine and the closing phenylalanine or tryptophan. The order of the fields is CDR3 DNA, CDR3 protein, D gene, clone size, V gene, J gene. D genes are given only for firm matches. The size of a clone is reported for some rows only, either as once, few or many, or as a class for expanded clones.

CDR3nt: TGTGCCAGCAGCTCCATAGACACGTCCTACGAGCAGTACTTC
CDR3aa: CASSSIDTSYEQYF
d_gene: .
abundance: .
v_gene: TRBV5-6
j_gene: TRBJ2-7

CDR3nt: TGCGCCAGCAGCCAAGACGTGGCGGGGATTCAGCCCCAGCATTTT
CDR3aa: CASSQDVAGIQPQHF
d_gene: .
abundance: .
v_gene: TRBV4-1
j_gene: TRBJ1-5

CDR3nt: TGTGCCTGCGAACGGACAGGGTCCTACGAGCAGTACTTC
CDR3aa: CACERTGSYEQYF
d_gene: TRBD1
abundance: once
v_gene: TRBV30
j_gene: TRBJ2-7

CDR3nt: TGTGCCAGCAGCTCCAAGCGGGGGGGACAAGAGACCCAGTACTTC
CDR3aa: CASSSKRGGQETQYF
d_gene: TRBD2
abundance: .
v_gene: TRBV13
j_gene: TRBJ2-5

CDR3nt: TGTGCCAGCAGTACGCTAGGCTCCTACGAGCAGTACTTC
CDR3aa: CASSTLGSYEQYF
d_gene: .
abundance: .
v_gene: TRBV28
j_gene: TRBJ2-7

CDR3nt: TGTGCCAGCAGTTTGTTCTCCCCAGGGGGCGCGGATGGCTACACCTTC
CDR3aa: CASSLFSPGGADGYTF
d_gene: TRBD1
abundance: .
v_gene: TRBV28
j_gene: TRBJ1-2

CDR3nt: TGTGCCAGTAGTATAGGGTTGTTGGGGGGATACTTCACAGATACGCAGTATTTT
CDR3aa: CASSIGLLGGYFTDTQYF
d_gene: .
abundance: .
v_gene: TRBV19
j_gene: TRBJ2-3

CDR3nt: TGTGCCAGCCAGAAGCAGGCCAACACTGAAGCTTTCTTT
CDR3aa: CASQKQANTEAFF
d_gene: .
abundance: .
v_gene: TRBV6-1
j_gene: TRBJ1-1

CDR3nt: TGTGCCAGCAGTGTAGGAGTCCGAGAGACCCAGTACTTC
CDR3aa: CASSVGVRETQYF
d_gene: .
abundance: once
v_gene: TRBV6-5
j_gene: TRBJ2-5

CDR3nt: TGTGCCAGCAGTGAATGGCCTGACTTCCGACAGGGGAGGCGTGAAAAACTGTTTTTT
CDR3aa: CASSEWPDFRQGRREKLFF
d_gene: TRBD1
abundance: .
v_gene: TRBV6-1
j_gene: TRBJ1-4

CDR3nt: TGTGCCAGCAGGCACGACCCCCGAAGGGGATCTGGGGCCAACGTCCTAACTTTC
CDR3aa: CASRHDPRRGSGANVLTF
d_gene: .
abundance: .
v_gene: TRBV7-3
j_gene: TRBJ2-6

CDR3nt: TGTGCTAGTGGTACCCAGGACAGGGGGCTAGGGGAGACCCAGTACTTC
CDR3aa: CASGTQDRGLGETQYF
d_gene: TRBD1
abundance: .
v_gene: TRBV12-5
j_gene: TRBJ2-5

CDR3nt: TGTGCCACCAGCAGCGGGGGGGCCAGCAATGAGCAGTTCTTC
CDR3aa: CATSSGGASNEQFF
d_gene: TRBD2
abundance: once
v_gene: TRBV15
j_gene: TRBJ2-1

CDR3nt: TGTGCCAGCAGCGCAGGACAGGGAAACTATGATGGCTACACCTTC
CDR3aa: CASSAGQGNYDGYTF
d_gene: TRBD1
abundance: .
v_gene: TRBV5-4
j_gene: TRBJ1-2

CDR3nt: TGTGCCAGCAGCCAGGGGAGGGAGAACACTGAAGCTTTCTTT
CDR3aa: CASSQGRENTEAFF
d_gene: .
abundance: .
v_gene: TRBV28
j_gene: TRBJ1-1

CDR3nt: TGTGCCAGCAGCGCCCAGGGGGCAGAGACTGAAGCTTTCTTT
CDR3aa: CASSAQGAETEAFF
d_gene: TRBD1
abundance: .
v_gene: TRBV7-3
j_gene: TRBJ1-1

CDR3nt: TGTGCCAGTAGTGTTCTACAGGGGAATGAGCAGTTCTTC
CDR3aa: CASSVLQGNEQFF
d_gene: TRBD1
abundance: few
v_gene: TRBV19
j_gene: TRBJ2-1

CDR3nt: TGTGCCAGCAGCGTAGCGGCAGGGGGCTACACCTTC
CDR3aa: CASSVAAGGYTF
d_gene: .
abundance: .
v_gene: TRBV9
j_gene: TRBJ1-2

CDR3nt: TGCGCCAGCAGTGTGGGAGAGAACACTGAAGCTTTCTTT
CDR3aa: CASSVGENTEAFF
d_gene: .
abundance: few
v_gene: TRBV10-1
j_gene: TRBJ1-1

CDR3nt: TGTGCCAGTAGTACAGACTATAGCAATCAGCCCCAGCATTTT
CDR3aa: CASSTDYSNQPQHF
d_gene: .
abundance: .
v_gene: TRBV19
j_gene: TRBJ1-5

CDR3nt: TGTGCCAGCAGCCCGGGACTAGCGGTTTACAATGAGCAGTTCTTC
CDR3aa: CASSPGLAVYNEQFF
d_gene: TRBD2
abundance: .
v_gene: TRBV6-5
j_gene: TRBJ2-1